What follows are 9 T cell receptor beta chains derived from one specimen sequenced in a study of T cells after yellow fever vaccination. TCRdb independently ran MiXCR on the 5' RACE reads; one entry per CDR3 protein. The sample has some 260,000 distinct CDR3 sequences, roughly 5.2% seen once. The material was CD4+ T cells sorted from PBMCs, obtained on the day of the yellow fever booster vaccination. All receptors come from a man between 18 and 35 years old who received the YFV17D yellow fever vaccine.

This clonotype was seen a handful of times. The CDR3 sequence: CASSLDRQPQHF. The CDR3 region has the DNA TGTGCCAGCAGCTTGGATCGACAGCCCCAGCATTTT. This chain joins TRBV5-4 and TRBJ1-5, with no clear D. The CDR3 has 12 residues. V was trimmed by 0 bases and J by 7 bases, leaving 5 bases between them. Germline CDR1 and CDR2: SGHNT and YYREEE (reference sequence).

This chain links TRBV7-3 with TRBJ1-2; 7 positions agree with TRBD1. Germline V gives CDR1 SGHTA, CDR2 FQGTGA. J was trimmed by 6 bases and V by 2 bases; bases with no gene match: 6. This CDR3 has 14 amino acids. The CDR3 sequence is CASSLDRESHGYTF. Written as DNA, the CDR3 is TGTGCCAGCAGCTTAGACAGGGAGTCCCATGGCTACACCTTC.

This clonotype has just a few counts. The gene calls are TRBV6-2 or TRBV6-3 and TRBJ1-2, with D perhaps TRBD1 (5 bases). Germline V gene data show CDR1 as MNHEY and CDR2 as SVGEGT. The length of the CDR3 is 15 residues. V lost 6 bases to trimming and J lost 0 bases, with 14 bases between them. The CDR3 DNA is TGTGCCAGCAGACTAACCGGGGGGACTAACTATGGCTACACCTTC. It translates to CASRLTGGTNYGYTF.

The rearrangement joins TRBV6-2 or TRBV6-3 to TRBJ2-7; 7 bases match TRBD1. V gave up 4 bases and J gave up 7 bases; unmatched junction bases: 4. The CDR3 loop spans 12 amino acids. Germline CDR1 MNHEY, CDR2 SVGEGT. The CDR3 protein is CASSSQGEEQYV. CDR3 in DNA: TGTGCCAGCAGTTCCCAGGGGGAAGAGCAGTACGTC.

In this sample, this clonotype turned up a few times. The chain uses TRBV27 and TRBJ2-2; 10 bases agree with TRBD1. Germline V gene data show CDR1 as MNHEY and CDR2 as SMNVEV (reference sequence). V lost 4 bases, J lost 4 bases, and 3 bases stayed unmatched. CDR3 size: 15 residues. The CDR3 nucleotides read TGTGCCAGCAGTTCGGGACAGGGGATCACCGGGGAGCTGTTTTTT. Encoded protein: CASSSGQGITGELFF.

This clonotype was counted ten times or more. The chain recombines TRBV7-2 with TRBJ2-2, with 7 bases aligning to TRBD2. Germline V gene sequence: CDR1 SGHTA, CDR2 FQGNSA. Losses at the gene ends were 5 bases for V and 3 bases for J; bases not matched to a gene: 3. This CDR3 is built from 14 residues. The CDR3 reads CASSGGGYTGELFF. Written as DNA, the CDR3 is TGTGCCAGCAGCGGCGGGGGATACACCGGGGAGCTGTTTTTT.

This chain uses TRBV7-3 with TRBJ2-2; D gene unclear. The CDR3 length is 14 residues. Trimming shortened V by 4 bases and J by 7 bases, and 13 bases separated the two germline ends. Germline V gives CDR1 SGHTA, CDR2 FQGTGA. CDR3 bases: TGTGCCAGCAGCTCCCAACCGGGCTTCGGGGAGCTGTTTTTT. Residues: CASSSQPGFGELFF. Full variable domain (rest looked up from reference TRBV7-3 and TRBJ2-2): GAGVSQTPSNKVTEKGKYVELRCDPISGHTALYWYRQSLGQGPEFLIYFQGTGAADDSGLPNDRFFAVRPEGSVSTLKIQRTERGDSAVYLCASSSQPGFGELFFGEGSRLTVL.

The V gene is TRBV7-9, the J gene TRBJ2-5, with TRBD2 identical over 11 bases. Germline V lookup: CDR1 SEHNR, CDR2 FQNEAQ (reference sequence). The V segment lost 5 bases and the J segment 4 bases; nucleotides outside the gene matches: 9. CDR3 length: 16 amino acids. Written as DNA, the CDR3 is TGTGCCAGCAGCCTTCCTAGCGGGGGGATAAGAGAGACCCAGTACTTC. Translated: CASSLPSGGIRETQYF. Based on the CDR3 plus reference TRBV7-9 and TRBJ2-5, the full variable domain is DTGVSQNPRHKITKRGQNVTFRCDPISEHNRLYWYRQTLGQGPEFLTYFQNEAQLEKSRLLSDRFSAERPKGSFSTLEIQRTEQGDSAMYLCASSLPSGGIRETQYFGPGTRLLVL.

This sequence joins TRBV5-1 and TRBJ2-2; TRBD2 is a possible D gene (6 bases). The CDR3 loop spans 15 amino acids. Germline CDR1 and CDR2: SGHRS and YFSETQ. The V and J ends lost 0 bases and 3 bases respectively, with 9 bases between them. For the CDR3, the DNA is TGCGCCAGCAGCTTGGTGGGGAGGTACACCGGGGAGCTGTTTTTT. Amino acid sequence: CASSLVGRYTGELFF.